These T cell receptor beta chains were read from a single sample in a study of blood T cell repertoires in COVID-19. Clones were read by immunoSEQ multiplex PCR, and TCRdb kept only the in-frame ones, dropping some. The sample shows some 250,000 clones, around 84% of them seen only once. Sequencing was performed on peripheral blood. The receptors stem from a man aged 60 to 75 with acute or convalescent COVID-19. Both conserved end residues are part of each CDR3. A D gene is named only where the DNA matches it firmly. The size field is filled for only some rows; it gives once, few, many or a size class.

17,TRBV5-1,TRBD2,NA,TRBJ2-2,TGCGCCAGTCGGACTAGCGGGAGTACCCTTAACACCGGGGAGCTGTTTTTT,CASRTSGSTLNTGELFF
17,TRBV5-1,TRBD1,NA,TRBJ2-7,TGCGCCAGCTCAATTCGATTGGGGACAGGGGCAGTCTACGAGCAGTACTTC,CASSIRLGTGAVYEQYF
14,TRBV18,TRBD1,NA,TRBJ1-4,TGTGCCAGCTCATGGGACAGGGGGGATGAAAAACTGTTTTTT,CASSWDRGDEKLFF
15,TRBV5-1,TRBD1,NA,TRBJ1-4,TGCGCCAGCAGCCTTCCGGGACAGGGGGCGGAAAAACTGTTTTTT,CASSLPGQGAEKLFF
15,TRBV6-6,TRBD1,NA,TRBJ1-3,TGTGCCAGCAGTCCCGGGACAGGGGTTGGAAACACCATATATTTT,CASSPGTGVGNTIYF
13,TRBV14,NA,NA,TRBJ1-2,TGTGCCAGCAGCCGCAGGGTCTTCGGGGGCTACACCTTC,CASSRRVFGGYTF
17,TRBV7-9,TRBD1,NA,TRBJ1-6,TGTGCCAGCAGAGCCGGGACAGGGGGGTCGTTTGATTCACCCCTCCACTTT,CASRAGTGGSFDSPLHF
15,TRBV6-5,NA,NA,TRBJ2-1,TGTGCCAGCAGTTACTACGAGGGTCGGAACAATGAGCAGTTCTTC,CASSYYEGRNNEQFF
15,TRBV11-2,NA,NA,TRBJ2-5,TGTGCCAGCAGCTTCCCCACGGACAGAACAGAGACCCAGTACTTC,CASSFPTDRTETQYF
15,TRBV2,TRBD1,NA,TRBJ1-5,TGTGCCAGCAGTGTCGTAGGGGGCAGCTATCAGCCCCAGCATTTT,CASSVVGGSYQPQHF
15,TRBV7-3,NA,NA,TRBJ2-6,TGTGCCAGCAGCACATCGGGGGCTGGGGCCAACGTCCTGACTTTC,CASSTSGAGANVLTF
14,TRBV5-1,TRBD1,NA,TRBJ2-5,TGCGCCAGCAGCTCCGGACAGGGTGGAGAGACCCAGTACTTC,CASSSGQGGETQYF
14,TRBV7-3,NA,NA,TRBJ1-1,TGTGCCAGCAGCTTAGGAGGACTGAACACTGAAGCTTTCTTT,CASSLGGLNTEAFF
14,TRBV5-1,NA,NA,TRBJ1-2,TGCGCCAGCAGCTTGGGGGGAGAGCACTATGGCTACACCTTC,CASSLGGEHYGYTF
18,TRBV7-2,TRBD1,NA,TRBJ2-3,TGTGCCAGCAGCTTAGGCGGACAGGGCTATTCCGCCACAGATACGCAGTATTTT,CASSLGGQGYSATDTQYF
16,TRBV7-9,TRBD1,few,TRBJ2-1,TGTGCCAGCGTCCCCGAGGGACAGGGGGCGCAGAATGAGCAGTTCTTC,CASVPEGQGAQNEQFF
16,TRBV2,NA,NA,TRBJ1-4,TGTGCCAGCAGTGAAGCCAGGTTTAGGAAAAATGAAAAACTGTTTTTT,CASSEARFRKNEKLFF
17,TRBV2,TRBD2,once,TRBJ2-2,TGTGCCAGCAGTGAAGCAGGAGCGGGGAGGTATTCTGGGGAGCTGTTTTTT,CASSEAGAGRYSGELFF
15,TRBV5-4,TRBD2,NA,TRBJ2-7,TGTGCCAGCAGCTCCCAGCGGGAGCTCTCCCACGAGCAGTACTTC,CASSSQRELSHEQYF
17,TRBV15,NA,few,TRBJ1-1,TGTGCCACCAGCGGCCGCCCCCCCGCAGGGGCGAACACTGAAGCTTTCTTT,CATSGRPPAGANTEAFF
14,TRBV28,TRBD2,NA,TRBJ2-1,TGTGCCAGCAACCTAGCGGGAGGGGGCCATGAGCAGTTCTTC,CASNLAGGGHEQFF
17,TRBV14,NA,NA,TRBJ1-1,TGTGCCAGCAGCCAAGATCCATGGAGCCCGGGAAACACTGAAGCTTTCTTT,CASSQDPWSPGNTEAFF
12,TRBV6-6,NA,NA,TRBJ2-5,TGTGCCAGCAGCTGGGGGGAAGAGACCCAGTACTTC,CASSWGEETQYF
14,TRBV7-9,NA,NA,TRBJ1-2,TGTGCCAGCAGCTTAGGACGGGAGAACTATGGCTACACCTTC,CASSLGRENYGYTF
14,TRBV27,NA,NA,TRBJ2-6,TGTGCCAGCAACCCCGGGAGCGGGGCCAACGTCCTGACTTTC,CASNPGSGANVLTF
15,TRBV7-2,NA,NA,TRBJ1-3,TGTGCCAGCAGCTTAGGTTCAGGGGTTGGAAACACCATATATTTT,CASSLGSGVGNTIYF
13,TRBV4-3,NA,NA,TRBJ1-4,TGCGCCAGCAGCCAATTCTCTTCTGAAAAACTGTTTTTT,CASSQFSSEKLFF
15,TRBV2,TRBD1,NA,TRBJ2-5,TGTGCCAGCAGCGCTGACAGGGTACTCCAAGAGACCCAGTACTTC,CASSADRVLQETQYF
14,TRBV6-2/TRBV6-3,NA,NA,TRBJ1-1,TGTGCCAGCAGTTACAAACCGGGCAGGGGATTGGCTTTCTTT,CASSYKPGRGLAFF
15,TRBV2,TRBD2,NA,TRBJ2-1,TGTGCCAGCAGTTACAGCGGGATGGCCTACAATGAGCAGTTCTTC,CASSYSGMAYNEQFF
15,TRBV28,TRBD1,NA,TRBJ1-2,TGTGCCAGCAGTGGATCGGGACAGAATAACTATGGCTACACCTTC,CASSGSGQNNYGYTF
14,TRBV19,TRBD1,NA,TRBJ1-2,TGTGCCAGTAGTACGTCGACAGGGCCCTATGGCTACACCTTC,CASSTSTGPYGYTF
13,TRBV19,NA,once,TRBJ2-7,TGTGCCAGTAGTAACGGGGGGCCCTACGAGCAGTACTTC,CASSNGGPYEQYF
13,TRBV27,NA,NA,TRBJ1-6,TGTGCCAGCACGCGGGAACTTAATTCACCCCTCCACTTT,CASTRELNSPLHF
14,TRBV10-3,TRBD1,few,TRBJ1-5,TGTGCCATCAGGGAAACGGACAGGGGCCAGCCCCAGCATTTT,CAIRETDRGQPQHF